This is a list of T cell receptor beta chains from one sample in a study. TCRdb itself ran the 5' RACE reads through MiXCR, one entry per CDR3 protein. The sample includes more than 45,000 distinct CDR3 sequences, about 28% of them seen just once. Source material: tumor-infiltrating memory CD4+ T cells sorted from the breast tumor. The receptors shown here come from a female donor with breast cancer. Each CDR3 is given with its conserved first and last residue. A D gene is named only where the DNA matches it firmly. Part of the rows lack a size; the others show once, few, many or a class for expanded clones.

J,D,V,size,CDR3,DNA
TRBJ2-7,-,TRBV5-1,-,CASSKGFTDEQYF,TGCGCCAGCAGTAAAGGCTTTACGGACGAGCAGTACTTC
TRBJ2-1,-,TRBV3-1,-,CASSQVSGYEQFF,TGTGCCAGCAGTCAAGTGAGTGGTTATGAGCAGTTCTTC
TRBJ2-2,-,TRBV5-1,-,CASSEAPQTTNTGELLF,TGCGCCAGCAGCGAGGCACCCCAAACCACGAACACCGGGGAGCTGCTTTTT
TRBJ1-2,-,TRBV20-1,-,CSAAGPGKTYYGYTF,TGCAGTGCGGCCGGGCCAGGGAAGACGTACTATGGCTACACCTTC
TRBJ2-7,TRBD1,TRBV5-1,-,CASSVPGQGAEQYF,TGCGCCAGCAGCGTGCCGGGACAGGGTGCCGAGCAGTACTTC
TRBJ1-1,-,TRBV12-3/TRBV12-4,-,CASSLANEAFF,TGTGCCAGCAGTTTAGCGAATGAAGCTTTCTTT
TRBJ1-2,-,TRBV5-5,-,CASRPTPTNYGYTF,TGTGCCAGCAGACCGACACCTACTAACTATGGCTACACCTTC
TRBJ2-2,-,TRBV5-6,-,CASSGSANTGELFF,TGTGCCAGCAGTGGGAGCGCGAACACCGGGGAGCTGTTTTTT
TRBJ1-2,-,TRBV5-1,few,CASSTGSDDYGYTF,TGCGCCAGCAGCACTGGTTCGGACGATTATGGCTACACCTTC
TRBJ2-5,TRBD2,TRBV4-2,-,CASSQDQTPGTSGRKYF,TGTGCCAGCAGCCAAGATCAGACCCCCGGGACTAGCGGACGGAAGTACTTC
TRBJ1-5,-,TRBV24-1,-,CATSDGGFNQPQHF,TGTGCCACCAGTGATGGCGGTTTCAATCAGCCCCAGCATTTT
TRBJ2-2,-,TRBV7-9,few,CASSLEAVNTGELFF,TGTGCCAGCAGCTTAGAGGCTGTCAACACCGGGGAGCTGTTTTTT
TRBJ1-5,-,TRBV24-1,few,CVTSDPRGTQHF,TGTGTCACCAGTGACCCCCGGGGGACCCAGCATTTT
TRBJ1-1,-,TRBV6-6,few,CASSSHMNTEAFF,TGTGCCAGCAGTTCCCACATGAACACTGAAGCTTTCTTT
TRBJ2-1,-,TRBV12-3/TRBV12-4,-,CTSSRLYNEQFF,TGTACCAGCAGTAGACTATACAATGAGCAGTTCTTC
TRBJ1-4,-,TRBV5-4,-,CASSLGNRQLNEKLFF,TGTGCCAGCAGCTTGGGGAATCGGCAGCTGAATGAAAAACTGTTTTTT
TRBJ2-1,-,TRBV3-1,-,CASSQENPGLQFSYNEQFF,TGTGCCAGCAGCCAAGAAAATCCGGGACTTCAATTCTCCTACAATGAGCAGTTCTTC
TRBJ2-7,-,TRBV7-7,-,CASSSGGLVSEQYF,TGTGCTAGCAGCTCCGGCGGCCTGGTCTCCGAGCAGTACTTC
TRBJ1-5,-,TRBV6-5,-,CASSYRLEQPQHF,TGTGCCAGCAGTTACCGATTGGAACAGCCCCAGCATTTT
TRBJ2-3,-,TRBV2,-,CASSVDGSTDTQYF,TGTGCCAGCAGTGTGGACGGGAGCACAGATACGCAGTATTTT
TRBJ2-7,-,TRBV7-2,-,CASSLLGAHEQYF,TGTGCCAGCAGCTTACTAGGGGCCCACGAGCAGTACTTC
TRBJ2-2,-,TRBV20-1,many,CSARLRGGVPTGELFF,TGCAGTGCTAGGCTGAGGGGGGGGGTCCCCACCGGGGAGCTGTTTTTT
TRBJ1-4,TRBD1,TRBV24-1,few,CATSDGTGYDEKLFF,TGTGCCACCAGTGATGGGACAGGGTACGATGAAAAACTGTTTTTT
TRBJ2-7,-,TRBV6-6,-,CASSSTTASAEQYF,TGTGCCAGCAGTTCCACCACGGCTAGCGCCGAGCAGTACTTC
TRBJ2-3,TRBD1,TRBV5-1,-,CASSAGTGGDPQYF,TGCGCCAGCAGCGCGGGGACAGGGGGCGACCCCCAGTATTTT
TRBJ1-5,-,TRBV7-9,few,CASSSRDDQPQHF,TGTGCCAGCAGCTCCCGGGACGATCAGCCCCAGCATTTT
TRBJ1-6,TRBD1,TRBV6-6,many,CASSTTGVSPLHF,TGTGCCAGCAGTACGACAGGGGTCTCACCCCTCCACTTT
TRBJ2-5,-,TRBV7-2,-,CASSSQGETQYF,TGTGCCAGCAGCTCCCAAGGAGAGACCCAGTACTTC
TRBJ2-7,-,TRBV6-2/TRBV6-3,few,CASSAWAGARYEQYF,TGTGCCAGCAGCGCGTGGGCAGGGGCGAGGTACGAGCAGTACTTC
TRBJ1-5,TRBD1,TRBV20-1,-,CSALTGGQPQHF,TGCAGTGCTCTGACAGGGGGGCAGCCCCAGCATTTT
TRBJ2-7,-,TRBV28,few,CASRTASGEQYF,TGTGCCAGCCGGACGGCCTCGGGCGAGCAGTACTTC
TRBJ2-5,-,TRBV20-1,few,CSASGGFQETQYF,TGCAGTGCTAGCGGCGGATTCCAAGAGACCCAGTACTTC
TRBJ1-4,TRBD1,TRBV7-9,-,CASSRGQAANEKLFF,TGTGCCAGCAGCCGGGGACAGGCAGCTAATGAAAAACTGTTTTTT
TRBJ1-1,-,TRBV7-3,few,CASSRTANTEAFF,TGTGCCAGCAGCCGGACAGCGAACACTGAAGCTTTCTTT
TRBJ1-1,-,TRBV29-1,-,CSLVPGMNTEAFF,TGCAGCCTAGTCCCGGGGATGAACACTGAAGCTTTCTTT
TRBJ1-4,TRBD1,TRBV7-6,many,CASSPRDRAYEKLFF,TGTGCCAGCAGCCCCAGGGACAGGGCGTATGAAAAACTGTTTTTT
TRBJ2-1,-,TRBV12-3/TRBV12-4,-,CASSLGGARYNEQFF,TGTGCCAGCAGTTTAGGCGGGGCCCGATACAATGAGCAGTTCTTC
TRBJ2-7,-,TRBV20-1,medium-sized,CSAKFVYEQYF,TGCAGTGCTAAATTTGTCTACGAGCAGTACTTC
TRBJ2-3,TRBD2,TRBV7-3,-,CASSPLAGGPDTQYF,TGTGCCAGCAGCCCTCTAGCGGGAGGGCCAGATACGCAGTATTTT
TRBJ2-1,TRBD2,TRBV7-7,few,CASSRRLGTSGFNEQFF,TGTGCTAGCAGCCGGAGGCTGGGTACTAGCGGATTCAATGAGCAGTTCTTC
TRBJ1-2,-,TRBV7-9,-,CASSSQDLPSYGYTF,TGTGCCAGCAGCTCTCAAGACCTGCCTAGCTATGGCTACACCTTC
TRBJ1-3,-,TRBV9,few,CASSVGERGNTIYF,TGTGCCAGCAGCGTAGGGGAGAGAGGAAACACCATATATTTT
TRBJ1-2,-,TRBV5-6,few,CASSSPGAGYGYTF,TGTGCCAGCAGCTCGCCCGGGGCAGGTTATGGCTACACCTTC
TRBJ2-7,-,TRBV7-2,-,CASSSLGDGTLFF,TGTGCCAGCAGCTCACTTGGGGACGGTACTCTGTTCTTC
TRBJ2-3,TRBD2,TRBV24-1,few,CATGEGPTDTQYF,TGTGCCACCGGGGAGGGACCCACAGATACGCAGTATTTT
TRBJ2-2,-,TRBV5-6,many,CASSKQDLHTGELFF,TGTGCCAGCAGCAAACAAGATCTTCACACCGGGGAGCTGTTTTTT
TRBJ1-1,-,TRBV11-2,few,CASSIDRNTEAFF,TGTGCCAGCAGCATTGACAGGAACACTGAAGCTTTCTTT
TRBJ1-1,-,TRBV4-3,-,CASSQDVQMNTEAFF,TGCGCCAGCAGCCAAGATGTCCAGATGAACACTGAAGCTTTCTTT
TRBJ1-1,-,TRBV10-3,-,CAISSDRNTEAFF,TGTGCCATCAGCTCGGACCGGAACACTGAAGCTTTCTTT
TRBJ2-7,TRBD2,TRBV4-3,medium-sized,CASSQEGTTFYEQYF,TGCGCCAGCAGCCAAGAGGGGACTACTTTCTACGAGCAGTACTTC
TRBJ2-6,-,TRBV5-1,-,CASSHSRKAGANVLTF,TGCGCCAGCAGCCACTCCCGAAAAGCTGGGGCCAACGTCCTGACTTTC
TRBJ2-1,TRBD2,TRBV9,many,CASSVATGGNEQFF,TGTGCCAGCAGCGTAGCTACGGGGGGCAATGAGCAGTTCTTC
TRBJ1-2,TRBD1,TRBV6-6,-,CASSNSQGDGYTF,TGTGCCAGCAGTAACTCACAGGGGGATGGCTACACCTTC
TRBJ2-5,TRBD2,TRBV12-3/TRBV12-4,-,CASSQGLAQETQYF,TGTGCCAGCAGCCAGGGACTAGCCCAAGAGACCCAGTACTTC
TRBJ1-6,-,TRBV6-5,few,CASRGTPDNSPLHF,TGTGCCAGCAGGGGGACGCCCGATAATTCACCCCTCCACTTT